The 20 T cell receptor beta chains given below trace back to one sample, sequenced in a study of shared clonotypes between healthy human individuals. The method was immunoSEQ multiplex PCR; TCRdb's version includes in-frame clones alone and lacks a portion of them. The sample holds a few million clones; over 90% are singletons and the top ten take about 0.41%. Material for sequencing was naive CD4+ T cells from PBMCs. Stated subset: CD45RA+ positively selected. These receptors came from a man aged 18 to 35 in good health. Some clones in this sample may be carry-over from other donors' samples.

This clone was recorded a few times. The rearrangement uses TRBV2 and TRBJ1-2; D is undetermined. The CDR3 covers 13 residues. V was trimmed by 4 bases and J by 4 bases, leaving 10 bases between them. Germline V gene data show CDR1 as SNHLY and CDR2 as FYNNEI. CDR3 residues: CASSASQSYGYTF. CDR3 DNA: TGTGCCAGCAGTGCGTCTCAATCCTATGGCTACACCTTC.

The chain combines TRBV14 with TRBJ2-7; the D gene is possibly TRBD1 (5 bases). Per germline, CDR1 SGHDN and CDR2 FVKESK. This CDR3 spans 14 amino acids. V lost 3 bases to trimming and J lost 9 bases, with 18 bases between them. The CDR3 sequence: CASSQGRRAQTQYF. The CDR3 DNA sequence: TGTGCCAGCAGCCAGGGGCGAAGGGCGCAGACGCAGTACTTC.

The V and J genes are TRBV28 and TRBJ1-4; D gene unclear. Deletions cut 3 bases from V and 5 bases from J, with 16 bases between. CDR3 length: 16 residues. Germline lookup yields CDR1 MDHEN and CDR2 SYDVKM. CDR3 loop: CASSFVGRVSNEKLFF. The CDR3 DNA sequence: TGTGCCAGCAGTTTTGTCGGCCGGGTCAGCAATGAAAAACTGTTTTTT.

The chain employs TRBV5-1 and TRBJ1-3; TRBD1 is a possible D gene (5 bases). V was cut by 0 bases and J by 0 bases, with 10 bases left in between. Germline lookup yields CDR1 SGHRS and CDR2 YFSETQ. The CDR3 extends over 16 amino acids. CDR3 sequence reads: CASSLGGWSSGNTIYF. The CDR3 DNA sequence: TGCGCCAGCAGCTTGGGGGGCTGGAGCTCTGGAAACACCATATATTTT.

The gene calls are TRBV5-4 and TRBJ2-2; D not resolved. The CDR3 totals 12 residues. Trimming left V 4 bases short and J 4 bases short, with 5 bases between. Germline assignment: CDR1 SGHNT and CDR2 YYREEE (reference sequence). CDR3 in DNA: TGTGCCAGCAGCGGCACCACCGGGGAGCTGTTTTTT. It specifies CASSGTTGELFF.

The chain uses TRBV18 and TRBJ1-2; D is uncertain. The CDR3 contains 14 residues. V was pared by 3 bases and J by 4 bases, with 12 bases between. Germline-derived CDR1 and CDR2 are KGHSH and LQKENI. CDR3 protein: CASSPSGQTYGYTF. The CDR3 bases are TGTGCCAGCTCACCTTCAGGCCAAACCTATGGCTACACCTTC.

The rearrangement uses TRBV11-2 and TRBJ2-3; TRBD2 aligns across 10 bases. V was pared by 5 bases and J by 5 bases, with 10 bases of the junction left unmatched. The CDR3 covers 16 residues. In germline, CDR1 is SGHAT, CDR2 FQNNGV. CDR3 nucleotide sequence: TGTGCCAGCAGCCCCCGTGGTAGCGGGGGGCAAGATACGCAGTATTTT. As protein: CASSPRGSGGQDTQYF.

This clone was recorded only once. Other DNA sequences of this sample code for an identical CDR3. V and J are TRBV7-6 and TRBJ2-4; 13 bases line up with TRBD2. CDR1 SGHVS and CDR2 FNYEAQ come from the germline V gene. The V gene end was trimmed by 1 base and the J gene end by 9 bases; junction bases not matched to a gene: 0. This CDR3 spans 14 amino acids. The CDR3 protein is CASSLGLAGGIQYF. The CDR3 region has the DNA TGTGCCAGCAGCTTAGGACTAGCGGGAGGCATTCAGTACTTC.

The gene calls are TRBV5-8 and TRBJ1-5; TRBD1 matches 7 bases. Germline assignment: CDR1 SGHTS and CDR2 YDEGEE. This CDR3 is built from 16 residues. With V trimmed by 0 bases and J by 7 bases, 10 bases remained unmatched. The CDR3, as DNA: TGTGCCAGCAGCTTGGGATCAGGGGGTAGGGACCAGCCCCAGCATTTT. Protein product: CASSLGSGGRDQPQHF.

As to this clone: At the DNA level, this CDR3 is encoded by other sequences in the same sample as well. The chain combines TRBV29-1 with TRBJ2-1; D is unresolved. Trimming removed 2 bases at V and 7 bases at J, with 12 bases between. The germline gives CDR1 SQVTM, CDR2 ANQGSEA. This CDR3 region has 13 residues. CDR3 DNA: TGCAGCGTTGAATCCCTAAGCAATAATGAGCAGTTCTTC. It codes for CSVESLSNNEQFF.

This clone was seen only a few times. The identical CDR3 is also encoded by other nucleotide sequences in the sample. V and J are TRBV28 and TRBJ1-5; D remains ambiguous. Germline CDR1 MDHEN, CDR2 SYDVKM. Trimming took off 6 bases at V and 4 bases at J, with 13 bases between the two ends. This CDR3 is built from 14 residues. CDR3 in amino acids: CASSPVPSNQPQHF. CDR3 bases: TGTGCCAGCAGCCCTGTGCCTTCTAATCAGCCCCAGCATTTT.

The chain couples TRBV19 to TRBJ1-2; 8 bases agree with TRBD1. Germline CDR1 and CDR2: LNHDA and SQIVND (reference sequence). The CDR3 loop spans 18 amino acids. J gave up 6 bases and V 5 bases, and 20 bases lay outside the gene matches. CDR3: CASSLLSIGSDREDGYTF. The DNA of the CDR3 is TGTGCCAGTAGTCTCCTAAGTATCGGATCGGACAGGGAGGATGGCTACACCTTC. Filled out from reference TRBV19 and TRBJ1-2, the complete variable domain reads DGGITQSPKYLFRKEGQNVTLSCEQNLNHDAMYWYRQDPGQGLRLIYYSQIVNDFQKGDIAEGYSVSREKKESFPLTVTSAQKNPTAFYLCASSLLSIGSDREDGYTFGSGTRLTVV.

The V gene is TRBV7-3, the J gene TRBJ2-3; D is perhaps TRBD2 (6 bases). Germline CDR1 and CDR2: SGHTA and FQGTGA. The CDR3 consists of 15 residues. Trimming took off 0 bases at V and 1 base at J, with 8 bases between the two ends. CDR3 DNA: TGTGCCAGCAGCTTAACGTGGAGGGGCACAGATACGCAGTATTTT. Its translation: CASSLTWRGTDTQYF.

The CDR3 protein is CAWSEYTGAQYF. CDR3 DNA: TGTGCCTGGAGTGAATATACTGGGGCCCAGTACTTC. The rearrangement uses TRBV30 and TRBJ2-5, with D uncertain. The CDR3 consists of 12 residues. Trimming took off 1 base at V and 9 bases at J, with 12 bases between the two ends. Germline-derived CDR1 and CDR2 are GTSNPN and SVGIG (reference sequence).

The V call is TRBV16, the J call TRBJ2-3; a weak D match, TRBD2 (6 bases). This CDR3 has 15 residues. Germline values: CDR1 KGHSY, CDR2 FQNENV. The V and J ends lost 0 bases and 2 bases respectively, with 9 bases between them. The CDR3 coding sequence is TGTGCCAGCAGCCAATCGGGAGGACCCACAGATACGCAGTATTTT. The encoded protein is CASSQSGGPTDTQYF. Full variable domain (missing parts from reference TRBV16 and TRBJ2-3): GEEVAQTPKHLVRGEGQKAKLYCAPIKGHSYVFWYQQVLKNEFKFLISFQNENVFDETGMPKERFSAKCLPNSPCSLEIQATKLEDSAVYFCASSQSGGPTDTQYFGPGTRLTVL.

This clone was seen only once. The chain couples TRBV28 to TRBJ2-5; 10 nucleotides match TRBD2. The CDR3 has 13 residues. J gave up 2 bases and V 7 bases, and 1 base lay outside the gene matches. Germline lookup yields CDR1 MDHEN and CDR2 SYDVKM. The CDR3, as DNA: TGTGCCAGCATAGCGGGAGGACAAGAGACCCAGTACTTC. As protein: CASIAGGQETQYF.

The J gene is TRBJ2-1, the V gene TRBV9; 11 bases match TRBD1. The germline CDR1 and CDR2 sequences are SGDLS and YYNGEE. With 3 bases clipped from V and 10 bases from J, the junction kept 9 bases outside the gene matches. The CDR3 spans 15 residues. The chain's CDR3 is CASSDQGQGVVEQFF. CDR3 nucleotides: TGTGCCAGCAGCGACCAGGGACAGGGGGTAGTGGAGCAGTTCTTC.

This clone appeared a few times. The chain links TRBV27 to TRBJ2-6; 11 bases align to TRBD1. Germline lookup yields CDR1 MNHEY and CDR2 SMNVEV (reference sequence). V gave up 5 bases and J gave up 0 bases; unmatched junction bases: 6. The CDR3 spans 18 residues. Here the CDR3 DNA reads TGTGCCAGCAGTCCGGGACAGGGGGAAGGCTCTGGGGCCAACGTCCTGACTTTC. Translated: CASSPGQGEGSGANVLTF.

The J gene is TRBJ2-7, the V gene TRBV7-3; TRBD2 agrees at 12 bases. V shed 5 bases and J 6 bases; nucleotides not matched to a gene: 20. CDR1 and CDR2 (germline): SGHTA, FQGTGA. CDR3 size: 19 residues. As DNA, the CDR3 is TGTGCCAGCAGCCCGCATCTAGCGGGAGGGCCTGGGGAACAAAGCGAGCAGTACTTC. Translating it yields CASSPHLAGGPGEQSEQYF.

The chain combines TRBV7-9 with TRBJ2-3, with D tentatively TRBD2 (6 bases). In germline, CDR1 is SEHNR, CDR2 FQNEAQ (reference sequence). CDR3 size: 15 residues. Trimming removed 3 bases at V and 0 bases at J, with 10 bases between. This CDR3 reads CASSFLGGSTDTQYF. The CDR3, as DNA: TGTGCCAGCAGCTTTTTGGGGGGAAGCACAGATACGCAGTATTTT.